These T cell receptor beta chains were read from a single sample in a study of technical replicates of blood from several donors. Sequenced by immunoSEQ multiplex PCR; TCRdb stores in-frame clones only, minus some. Here the sample spans about 60,000 clones, around 86% being singletons. Sequences were obtained from PBMCs. These receptors were obtained from a human donor in good health. Some clones in this sample may be carry-over from other donors' samples. Both conserved end residues are part of each CDR3. A D gene is named only where the DNA matches it firmly. Clone size is stated in some rows and not others, as once, few, many or a class when expanded.

size,D,V,J,length,CDR3,DNA
NA,TRBD1,TRBV11-1,TRBJ1-1,15,CASSLAGQMNTEAFF,TGTGCCAGCAGCTTAGCGGGACAGATGAACACTGAAGCTTTCTTT
few,NA,TRBV7-9,TRBJ2-5,15,CASSVDSGAQETQYF,TGTGCCAGCAGCGTAGATAGTGGGGCACAAGAGACCCAGTACTTC
few,NA,TRBV9,TRBJ1-2,14,CASSVVSGEGGYTF,TGTGCCAGCAGCGTAGTATCCGGGGAGGGTGGCTACACCTTC
NA,NA,TRBV6-1,TRBJ1-3,10,CARSRDTIYF,TGTGCCAGGAGCAGGGACACCATATATTTT
NA,TRBD1,TRBV7-6,TRBJ1-1,14,CASSLQGAATEAFF,TGTGCCAGCAGCTTACAGGGGGCCGCGACTGAAGCTTTCTTT
once,NA,TRBV7-7,TRBJ2-1,13,CASSLDRRGEQFF,TGTGCCAGCAGCTTAGATCGGCGGGGTGAGCAGTTCTTC
NA,TRBD2,TRBV14,TRBJ2-1,16,CASSQDLISGGLGQFF,TGTGCCAGCAGCCAAGATCTGATTAGCGGGGGCCTCGGGCAGTTCTTC
NA,NA,TRBV9,TRBJ2-2,14,CASSAEKLAGELFF,TGTGCCAGCAGCGCTGAAAAGCTCGCCGGGGAGCTGTTTTTT
NA,TRBD1,TRBV2,TRBJ2-7,13,CASGGQGYGEQYF,TGTGCCAGCGGCGGACAGGGTTATGGAGAGCAGTACTTC
NA,NA,TRBV2,TRBJ1-4,13,CASTGTTNEKLFF,TGTGCCAGCACGGGGACAACTAATGAAAAACTGTTTTTT
NA,NA,TRBV7-3,TRBJ1-6,13,CASSTNQGSPLHF,TGTGCCAGCAGTACAAATCAGGGATCACCCCTCCACTTT
NA,TRBD1,TRBV19,TRBJ1-5,15,CASRLTGVSNQPQHF,TGTGCCAGTAGACTGACAGGGGTTAGCAATCAGCCCCAGCATTTT